This record looks at one TCR beta chain sequence and its context. Per the original methods: Nucleated cell number was recorded as an estimate derived from reference gene primer amplification. The table came from immunoSEQ multiplex PCR; TCRdb's copy has only in-frame clones and leaves some out. For V, J and clone size, that table is used; D and trimming come from the DNA. The sample shows some 300,000 clones, around 89% of them seen only once. This sample was included in a study of blood T cell repertoires in COVID-19. V dropped 5 bases and J dropped 4; count of bases not matched to a gene: 5. Germline V CDR1 and CDR2: LGHNT, FRNRAP. This CDR3 is built from 15 residues.

This sequence was found in a woman in her forties or fifties with COVID-19, enrolled during active disease. Sequenced input: peripheral blood. The chain has TRBV12-5 and TRBJ1-6, with 7 positions matching TRBD1. The chain's CDR3 is CASGLLQGYNSPLHF. DNA for the CDR3: TGTGCTAGTGGTCTGTTACAGGGGTATAATTCACCCCTCCACTTT.